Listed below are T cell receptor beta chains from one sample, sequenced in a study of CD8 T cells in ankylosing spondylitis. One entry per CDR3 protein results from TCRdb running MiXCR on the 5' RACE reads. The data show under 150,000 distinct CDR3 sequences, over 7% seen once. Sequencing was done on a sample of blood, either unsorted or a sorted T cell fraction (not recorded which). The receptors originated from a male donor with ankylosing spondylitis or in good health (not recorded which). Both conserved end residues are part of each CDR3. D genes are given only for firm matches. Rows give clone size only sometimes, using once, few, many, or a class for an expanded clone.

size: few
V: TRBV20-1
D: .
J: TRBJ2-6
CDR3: CSATRQPPSRVGANVLTF
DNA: TGCAGTGCTACCCGACAGCCACCCTCCCGGGTTGGGGCCAACGTCCTGACTTTC

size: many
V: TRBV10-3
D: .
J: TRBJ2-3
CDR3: CAISETSKSTDTQYF
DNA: TGTGCCATCAGTGAGACCTCAAAAAGCACAGATACGCAGTATTTT

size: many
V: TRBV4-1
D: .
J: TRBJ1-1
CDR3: CASSQVFRRDTEAFF
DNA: TGCGCCAGCAGCCAAGTTTTCCGGAGGGACACTGAAGCTTTCTTT

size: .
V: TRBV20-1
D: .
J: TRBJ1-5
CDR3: CCARDARAGEAQPQHF
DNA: TGCTGTGCTAGAGATGCAAGGGCAGGGGAGGCCCAGCCCCAGCATTTT

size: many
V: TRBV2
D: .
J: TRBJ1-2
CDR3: CASSERGPNYGYTF
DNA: TGTGCCAGCAGTGAACGGGGGCCTAACTATGGCTACACCTTC

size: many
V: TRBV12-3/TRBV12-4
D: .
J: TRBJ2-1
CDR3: CASSAQLNYNEQFF
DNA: TGTGCCAGCTCCGCACAGCTGAACTACAATGAGCAGTTCTTC

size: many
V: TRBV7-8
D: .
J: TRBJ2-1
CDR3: CASSDSGRDEQFF
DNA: TGTGCCAGCAGCGATAGTGGCCGAGATGAGCAGTTCTTC

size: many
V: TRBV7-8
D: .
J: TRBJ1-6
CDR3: CASSLNGRRSLHF
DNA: TGTGCCAGCAGCTTAAATGGCAGGAGGTCTCTCCACTTT

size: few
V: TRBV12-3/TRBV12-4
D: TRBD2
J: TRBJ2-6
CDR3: CASSRLAGSGANVLTF
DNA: TGTGCCAGCAGCCGACTAGCAGGCTCTGGGGCCAACGTCCTGACTTTC

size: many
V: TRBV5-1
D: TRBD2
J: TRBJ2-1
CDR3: CASSVSRFEGLAGLGNEQFF
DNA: TGCGCCAGCAGCGTATCGCGGTTTGAGGGACTAGCGGGATTGGGGAATGAGCAGTTCTTC

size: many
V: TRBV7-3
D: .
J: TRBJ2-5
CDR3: CASSEGSQYF
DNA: TGTGCCAGCAGCGAGGGGTCCCAGTACTTC

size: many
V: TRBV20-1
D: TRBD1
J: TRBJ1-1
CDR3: CSAPSTGALNTEAFF
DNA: TGCAGTGCCCCATCAACAGGGGCCTTAAACACTGAAGCTTTCTTT

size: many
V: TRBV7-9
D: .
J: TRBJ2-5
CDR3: CASSLTGKETQYF
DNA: TGTGCCAGCAGCTTAACAGGGAAAGAGACCCAGTACTTC

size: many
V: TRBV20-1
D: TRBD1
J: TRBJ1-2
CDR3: CSAKTGEHGYTF
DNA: TGCAGTGCGAAAACAGGGGAGCATGGCTACACCTTC

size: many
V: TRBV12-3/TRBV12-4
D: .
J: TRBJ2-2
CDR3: CASGRGDSYTGELFF
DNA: TGTGCCAGCGGACGGGGGGACAGTTACACCGGGGAGCTGTTTTTT

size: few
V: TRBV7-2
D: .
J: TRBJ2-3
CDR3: CASSLSQVPVTQYF
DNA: TGTGCCAGCAGCTTAAGTCAGGTTCCGGTGACGCAGTATTTT

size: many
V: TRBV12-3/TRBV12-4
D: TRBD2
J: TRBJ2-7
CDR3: CASSLNSGRAYEQYF
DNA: TGTGCCAGCAGTTTGAATAGCGGGAGGGCCTACGAGCAGTACTTC

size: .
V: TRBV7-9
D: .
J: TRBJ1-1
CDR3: CASSQGGLTEAFF
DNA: TGTGCCAGCAGCCAGGGCGGGTTGACTGAAGCTTTCTTT

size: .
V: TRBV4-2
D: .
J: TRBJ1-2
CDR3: CASSQDPGSNYGYTF
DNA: TGTGCCAGCAGCCAAGATCCGGGAAGTAACTATGGCTACACCTTC

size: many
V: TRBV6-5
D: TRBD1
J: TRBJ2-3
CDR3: CASSYRRDRTIGTDTQYF
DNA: TGTGCCAGCAGTTACCGGAGGGACAGGACCATTGGCACAGATACGCAGTATTTT

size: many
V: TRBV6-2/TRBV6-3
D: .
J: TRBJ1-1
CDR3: CASSYADSRTEAFF
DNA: TGTGCCAGCAGTTACGCGGACAGTCGCACTGAAGCTTTCTTT

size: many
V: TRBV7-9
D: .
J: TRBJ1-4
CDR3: CASSPPGSPNEKLFF
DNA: TGTGCCAGCAGCCCCCCGGGCAGTCCTAATGAAAAACTGTTTTTT

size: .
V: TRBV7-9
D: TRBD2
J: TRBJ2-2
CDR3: CASSAGTSGRGTGELFF
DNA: TGTGCCAGCAGCGCCGGGACTAGCGGGAGAGGCACCGGGGAGCTGTTTTTT

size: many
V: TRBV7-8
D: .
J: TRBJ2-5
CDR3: CASSRDWKETQYF
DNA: TGTGCCAGCAGCAGGGACTGGAAGGAGACCCAGTACTTC

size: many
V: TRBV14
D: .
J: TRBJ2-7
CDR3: CASSQESSYEQYF
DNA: TGTGCCAGCAGCCAAGAGAGCTCCTACGAGCAGTACTTC

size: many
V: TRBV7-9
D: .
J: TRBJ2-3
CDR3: CASSRGLNTDTQYF
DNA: TGTGCCAGCAGCCGGGGACTGAACACAGATACGCAGTATTTT

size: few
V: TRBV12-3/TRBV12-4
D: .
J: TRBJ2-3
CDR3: CASTLGGRTDTQYF
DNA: TGTGCCAGCACCTTGGGCGGACGCACAGATACGCAGTATTTT

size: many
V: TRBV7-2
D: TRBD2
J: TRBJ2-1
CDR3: CASSLAGTSFDEQFF
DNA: TGTGCCAGCAGCTTAGCCGGGACTAGCTTCGATGAGCAGTTCTTC

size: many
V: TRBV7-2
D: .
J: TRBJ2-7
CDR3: CASSEQVLLTYEQYF
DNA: TGTGCCAGCAGCGAACAGGTTCTCCTGACCTACGAGCAGTACTTC

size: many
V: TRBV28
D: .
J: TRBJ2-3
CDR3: CATIRWDTQYF
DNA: TGTGCCACCATACGGTGGGATACGCAGTATTTT

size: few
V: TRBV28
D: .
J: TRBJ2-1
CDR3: CASSFPTSSYNEQFF
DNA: TGTGCCAGCAGTTTTCCCACTAGCTCCTACAATGAGCAGTTCTTC

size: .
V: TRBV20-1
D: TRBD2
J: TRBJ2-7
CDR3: CSASHSWSSGTSSEQYF
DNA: TGCAGTGCCAGTCACTCTTGGTCTAGCGGTACCTCTAGCGAGCAGTACTTC

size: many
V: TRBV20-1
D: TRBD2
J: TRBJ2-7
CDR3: CSATGTTGRYEQYF
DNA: TGCAGTGCAACCGGGACTACGGGTCGCTACGAGCAGTACTTC

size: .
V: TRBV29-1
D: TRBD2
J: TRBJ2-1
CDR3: CSAPGGNEQFF
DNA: TGCAGCGCCCCGGGAGGCAATGAGCAGTTCTTC

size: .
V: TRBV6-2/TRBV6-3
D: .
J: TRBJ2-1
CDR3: CASRVGLPYNEQFF
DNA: TGTGCCAGCAGGGTGGGACTCCCCTACAATGAGCAGTTCTTC

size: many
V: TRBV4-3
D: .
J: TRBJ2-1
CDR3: CASSQEFRRRAGRYNEQFF
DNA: TGCGCCAGCAGCCAAGAATTTAGACGCCGGGCGGGGAGATACAATGAGCAGTTCTTC

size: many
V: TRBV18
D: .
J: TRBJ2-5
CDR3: CASSPRRAETQYF
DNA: TGTGCCAGCTCACCACGAAGGGCTGAGACCCAGTACTTC

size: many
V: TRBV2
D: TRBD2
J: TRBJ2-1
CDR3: CASSALLAGGPYEQFF
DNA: TGTGCCAGCAGCGCATTACTAGCGGGAGGGCCTTATGAGCAGTTCTTC

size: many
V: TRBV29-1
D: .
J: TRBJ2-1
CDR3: CSADYAHEQFF
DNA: TGCAGCGCGGACTACGCCCATGAGCAGTTCTTC

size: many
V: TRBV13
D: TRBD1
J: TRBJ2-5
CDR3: CASSSLSRGHETQYF
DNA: TGTGCCAGCAGCTCCCTCAGCAGGGGGCATGAGACCCAGTACTTC

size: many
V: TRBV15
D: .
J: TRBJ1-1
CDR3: CATSRVVNTEAFF
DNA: TGTGCCACCAGCAGAGTGGTGAACACTGAAGCTTTCTTT

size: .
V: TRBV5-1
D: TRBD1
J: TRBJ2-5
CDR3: CASSYGQGPGTQYF
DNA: TGCGCCAGCAGCTACGGACAGGGCCCAGGGACCCAGTACTTC

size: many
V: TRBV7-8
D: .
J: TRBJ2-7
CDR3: CASRRDSYEQYF
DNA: TGTGCCAGCAGGCGGGACAGCTACGAGCAGTACTTC

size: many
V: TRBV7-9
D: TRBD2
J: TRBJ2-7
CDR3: CASSLAGGPHEQYF
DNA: TGTGCCAGCAGCTTAGCGGGAGGGCCGCACGAGCAGTACTTC

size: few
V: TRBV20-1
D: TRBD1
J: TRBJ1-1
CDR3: CSARQGAQMEAFF
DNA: TGCAGTGCTAGACAGGGGGCGCAAATGGAAGCTTTCTTT